This T cell receptor beta chain derives from a study of shared clonotypes between healthy human individuals. The donors, all of them Caucasian adults, lived in Nashville, Tennessee. Measured with immunoSEQ multiplex PCR; TCRdb has only the in-frame clones, and not every one. The sample includes about a million clones, around 77% seen only once; the top ten take roughly 0.9%. Per germline, CDR1 MDHEN and CDR2 SYDVKM. Germline trimming cut 3 bases from V and 2 bases from J; bases unmatched to any gene: 4. The CDR3 covers 15 residues. Sequencing used memory CD4+ T cells from PBMCs. The subset: CD45RA-negative fraction. The chain carries TRBV28 and TRBJ1-2, with 9 bases that match TRBD1. This TCR derives from a young man in good health. Some clones in this sample may be carry-over from other donors' samples. The DNA for the CDR3 is TGTGCCAGCAGTTTTTGGACAGGGGAAAACTATGGCTACACCTTC. This sequence encodes CASSFWTGENYGYTF.